The clone carrying this TCR beta chain was observed a single time. The sample originates from a study of T cells in tumors after PD-1 blockade. Study-level information: Some patients also took daily vismodegib 150 mg during anti-PD-1 treatment.

The CDR3 length is 15 residues. Germline V gene data show CDR1 as SGDLS and CDR2 as YYNGEE. Trimming shortened V by 1 base and J by 6 bases, and 11 bases separated the two germline ends. Assay used: immunoSEQ multiplex PCR; TCRdb lists only in-frame clones, some missing. The sample lists 61,000 or so clones, about 82% seen once, with roughly 13% in the top ten. The specimen was PBMCs, collected before anti-PD-1 treatment. The clonotype comes from a human donor with basal cell carcinoma. The chain links TRBV9 to TRBJ1-6, with D unclear. The CDR3 DNA follows: TGTGCCAGCAGCGTAAGCCGGGAACCTAATTCACCCCTCCACTTT. It yields the protein CASSVSREPNSPLHF.